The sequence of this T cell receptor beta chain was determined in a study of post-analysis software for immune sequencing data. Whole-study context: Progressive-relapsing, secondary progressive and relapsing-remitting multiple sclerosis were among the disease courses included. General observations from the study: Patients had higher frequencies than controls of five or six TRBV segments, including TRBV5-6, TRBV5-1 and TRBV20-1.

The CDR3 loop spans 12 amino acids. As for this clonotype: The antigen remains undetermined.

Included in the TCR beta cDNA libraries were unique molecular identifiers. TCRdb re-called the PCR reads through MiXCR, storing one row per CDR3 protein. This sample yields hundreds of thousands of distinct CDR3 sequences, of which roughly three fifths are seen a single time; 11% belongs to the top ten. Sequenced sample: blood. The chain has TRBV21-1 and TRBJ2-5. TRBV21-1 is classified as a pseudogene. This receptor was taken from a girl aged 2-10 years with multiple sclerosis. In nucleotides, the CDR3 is TGTGCCAGCCGCAGAGTCCAAGAGACCCAGTACTTC. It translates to CASRRVQETQYF.